Listed below are T cell receptor beta chains from one sample, sequenced in a study of blood T cell repertoires in COVID-19. Sequenced by immunoSEQ multiplex PCR; TCRdb stores in-frame clones only, minus some. The data contain about 400,000 clones, 70% to 90% of them seen just once; the ten biggest clones take up 0.95% to 1.5%. Source material: peripheral blood. Every receptor here comes from a man aged 40-55 years with acute or convalescent COVID-19. Each CDR3 is given with its conserved first and last residue. Fields, in order: V gene, D gene, J gene, CDR3 length, clone size, CDR3 protein, CDR3 DNA. A D gene is named only where the DNA matches it firmly. Only part of the rows carry a size: once, few, many, or a class if the clone is expanded.

v_call: TRBV19
d_call: -
j_call: TRBJ1-5
cdr3_length: 12
clone_size: -
cdr3_aa: CASSIPPGPQHF
cdr3_nt: TGTGCCAGTAGTATCCCTCCGGGGCCCCAGCATTTT

v_call: TRBV19
d_call: TRBD1
j_call: TRBJ1-2
cdr3_length: 12
clone_size: -
cdr3_aa: CASAGTVYGYTF
cdr3_nt: TGTGCCAGCGCCGGGACAGTCTATGGCTACACCTTC

v_call: TRBV21-1
d_call: -
j_call: TRBJ1-1
cdr3_length: 18
clone_size: -
cdr3_aa: CASSKAHLLRTVNTEAFF
cdr3_nt: TGTGCCAGCAGCAAAGCTCATCTTTTGCGGACAGTGAACACTGAAGCTTTCTTT

v_call: TRBV6-5
d_call: -
j_call: TRBJ1-1
cdr3_length: 14
clone_size: -
cdr3_aa: CASSFLGGDTEAFF
cdr3_nt: TGTGCCAGCAGCTTTTTAGGGGGTGACACTGAAGCTTTCTTT

v_call: TRBV29-1
d_call: -
j_call: TRBJ1-1
cdr3_length: 14
clone_size: -
cdr3_aa: CSVPRQGLSTEAFF
cdr3_nt: TGCAGCGTTCCCCGCCAGGGGCTGAGCACTGAAGCTTTCTTT

v_call: TRBV29-1
d_call: -
j_call: TRBJ2-6
cdr3_length: 16
clone_size: -
cdr3_aa: CSVDVPKGGGANVLTF
cdr3_nt: TGCAGCGTTGATGTCCCAAAGGGAGGTGGGGCCAACGTCCTGACTTTC

v_call: TRBV27
d_call: -
j_call: TRBJ1-5
cdr3_length: 13
clone_size: -
cdr3_aa: CASSSGSNQPQHF
cdr3_nt: TGTGCCAGCAGTTCGGGTAGCAATCAGCCCCAGCATTTT

v_call: TRBV30
d_call: -
j_call: TRBJ1-4
cdr3_length: 14
clone_size: -
cdr3_aa: CAWSFEQTNEKLFF
cdr3_nt: TGTGCCTGGAGTTTCGAGCAGACAAATGAAAAACTGTTTTTT

v_call: TRBV7-9
d_call: -
j_call: TRBJ2-3
cdr3_length: 15
clone_size: once
cdr3_aa: CASSLVATSTDTQYF
cdr3_nt: TGTGCCAGCAGCTTAGTCGCTACCAGCACAGATACGCAGTATTTT

v_call: TRBV6-5
d_call: -
j_call: TRBJ1-1
cdr3_length: 12
clone_size: -
cdr3_aa: CASSYQNTEAFF
cdr3_nt: TGTGCCAGCAGTTACCAGAACACTGAAGCTTTCTTT

v_call: TRBV6-2/TRBV6-3
d_call: -
j_call: TRBJ2-7
cdr3_length: 16
clone_size: -
cdr3_aa: CASSDSWTVELHEQYF
cdr3_nt: TGTGCCAGCAGTGACAGTTGGACGGTGGAGCTCCACGAGCAGTACTTC

v_call: TRBV29-1
d_call: TRBD2
j_call: TRBJ2-3
cdr3_length: 16
clone_size: once
cdr3_aa: CSVDLYSGGPTDTQYF
cdr3_nt: TGCAGCGTTGACTTATATAGCGGGGGCCCAACAGATACGCAGTATTTT

v_call: TRBV28
d_call: -
j_call: TRBJ2-7
cdr3_length: 15
clone_size: -
cdr3_aa: CASSLWQGHDYEQYF
cdr3_nt: TGTGCCAGCAGTTTATGGCAGGGCCACGACTACGAGCAGTACTTC

v_call: TRBV19
d_call: -
j_call: TRBJ1-5
cdr3_length: 17
clone_size: -
cdr3_aa: CASSPPFSRDSNQPQHF
cdr3_nt: TGTGCCAGTAGCCCCCCCTTCAGCCGGGATAGCAATCAGCCCCAGCATTTT

v_call: TRBV11-3
d_call: -
j_call: TRBJ2-3
cdr3_length: 13
clone_size: -
cdr3_aa: CASSLDIRGTQYF
cdr3_nt: TGTGCCAGCAGCTTAGATATTCGGGGTACGCAGTATTTT

v_call: TRBV24-1
d_call: -
j_call: TRBJ2-2
cdr3_length: 15
clone_size: -
cdr3_aa: CATSEGRSDTGELFF
cdr3_nt: TGTGCCACCAGTGAGGGCAGGTCGGACACCGGGGAGCTGTTTTTT

v_call: TRBV6-5
d_call: -
j_call: TRBJ1-5
cdr3_length: 13
clone_size: -
cdr3_aa: CASSLDHRQPQHF
cdr3_nt: TGTGCCAGCAGTCTCGATCACAGACAGCCCCAGCATTTT

v_call: TRBV5-1
d_call: TRBD2
j_call: TRBJ2-1
cdr3_length: 16
clone_size: -
cdr3_aa: CASSGAGTSGGNEQFF
cdr3_nt: TGCGCCAGCAGCGGCGCCGGGACTAGCGGGGGGAATGAGCAGTTCTTC